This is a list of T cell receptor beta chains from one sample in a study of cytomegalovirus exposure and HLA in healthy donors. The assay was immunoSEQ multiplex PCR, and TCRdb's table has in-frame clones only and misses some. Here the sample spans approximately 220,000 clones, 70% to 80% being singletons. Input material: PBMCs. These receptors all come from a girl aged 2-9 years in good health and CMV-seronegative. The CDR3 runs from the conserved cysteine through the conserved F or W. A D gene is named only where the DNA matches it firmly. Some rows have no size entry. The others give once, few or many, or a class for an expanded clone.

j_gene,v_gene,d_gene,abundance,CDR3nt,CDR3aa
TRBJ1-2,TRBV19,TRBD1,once,TGTGCCAGTAGTGGACCGGGACAGGGGACTAACTATGGCTACACCTTC,CASSGPGQGTNYGYTF
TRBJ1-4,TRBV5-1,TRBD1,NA,TGCGCCAGCAGCTTGGCCGGGACAGGACCTAATGAAAAACTGTTTTTT,CASSLAGTGPNEKLFF
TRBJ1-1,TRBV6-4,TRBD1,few,TGTGCCAGCAGTCGAGAGACAGGGCGTGAAGCTTTCTTT,CASSRETGREAFF
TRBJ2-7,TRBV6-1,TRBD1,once,TGTGCCAGCAGTGGGGACAGGGACTACGAGCAGTACTTC,CASSGDRDYEQYF
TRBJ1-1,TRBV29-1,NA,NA,TGCAGCGTTGAAGTACAGGGTTTGAACACTGAAGCTTTCTTT,CSVEVQGLNTEAFF
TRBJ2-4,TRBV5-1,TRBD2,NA,TGCGCCAGCAGCTTGGTAGCGGGCGAAAACATTCAGTACTTC,CASSLVAGENIQYF
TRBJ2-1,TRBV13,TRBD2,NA,TGTGCCAGCAGCTTAGGCGGGTTAGCGGGCTCCTACAATGAGCAGTTCTTC,CASSLGGLAGSYNEQFF
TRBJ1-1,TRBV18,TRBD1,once,TGTGCCAGCTCACCACTGAGTAGGGGGCGGAACACTGAAGCTTTCTTT,CASSPLSRGRNTEAFF
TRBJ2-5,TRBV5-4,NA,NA,TGTGCCAGCAAAGTTTTTCTGGAAGAGGCCCAGTACTTC,CASKVFLEEAQYF
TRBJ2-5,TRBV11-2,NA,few,TGTGCCAGCAGCTTTAGTGGGAGTAAGGCCCAGTACTTC,CASSFSGSKAQYF
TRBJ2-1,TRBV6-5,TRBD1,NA,TGTGCCAGCAGTTACTACCCGGGACAGGGTAATGAGCAGTTCTTC,CASSYYPGQGNEQFF
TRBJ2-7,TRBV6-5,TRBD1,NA,TGTGCCAGCAGTTATTCTGGGACAGTTGGCTACGAGCAGTACTTC,CASSYSGTVGYEQYF
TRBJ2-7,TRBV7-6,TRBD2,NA,TGTGCCAGCAGCCCTATCCCCTCACTAGCGGGGGGGTACTACGAGCAGTACTTC,CASSPIPSLAGGYYEQYF